This T cell receptor beta chain was sequenced during a study of T cell responses to AZD1222 COVID-19 vaccine. Across the study: Combined were second doses at about 4 or about 12 weeks. Study-level findings and limits: The donors showed a predominance of white British ancestry and of females, with possible underestimation of clonal diversity. Only a handful of AZD1222 recipients tested seropositive at baseline.

CDR3 size: 15 residues. Trimming removed 3 bases at V and 0 bases at J, with 13 bases between. Germline V gives CDR1 SGDLS, CDR2 YYNGEE. Clones were sequenced by immunoSEQ multiplex PCR, and TCRdb holds only the in-frame ones, with some missing. The repertoire includes around 140,000 clones, 80% to 90% of them detected once, and about 1.5% sits in the top ten. To note about this clone: Its antigen is not identified.

This receptor was obtained from an adult in good health. The source material was peripheral blood, sampled on day 0 of AZD1222 vaccination. This chain links TRBV9 with TRBJ2-7; D uncertain. CDR3 sequence (DNA): TGTGCCAGCAGCGACCAAGACGCCCCCTCCTACGAGCAGTACTTC. Translation: CASSDQDAPSYEQYF.